A single sample gave rise to the 25 T cell receptor beta chains below, sequenced in a study of vaccination and CD4 T cells after COVID-19 (dated 2022 in TCRdb). In light of the paper, this sample's treatment or condition label describes: roughly 10-day PBMC culture with coronavirus spike peptide pools or control peptides (ViraFEST assay). Library generation was performed with PCR. TCRdb shows the sequencer as Illumina iSeq 100. TCR sequencing of DNA from cultured CD4+ T cells used the Oncomine TCR Beta short-read assay at the Johns Hopkins FTIC core. TCRdb trimmed public reads at Q25 via fastp, called clones via MiXCR and kept in-frame beta chains. CDR3 protein duplicates are merged, each entry listing the most common genes and DNA. This sample gives approximately 20,000 distinct CDR3 sequences in total; roughly 34% of them show up just once. In total, the top ten clones hold roughly 4.7% of the sample.

For these receptors, no antigen is known. The sample here was CD4+ T cells from blood, cultured in vitro, taken before SARS-CoV-2 vaccination. Receptor source: a human donor who had recovered from COVID-19.

The rearrangement uses TRBV27 and TRBJ1-2; no definite D call. The germline V and J ends were trimmed by 8 bases and 2 bases, with 24 bases remaining between them. CDR1 and CDR2 from the germline V gene are MNHEY and SMNVEV (reference sequence). The CDR3 loop spans 17 amino acids. For the CDR3, the DNA is TGTGCCAGCGGAACCAGAAGAAACGGACGGTTGAACTATGGCTACACCTTC. It is translated as CASGTRRNGRLNYGYTF.

This clonotype has more than one count but fewer than ten. The chain has TRBV6-1 and TRBJ1-6; D remains unclear. The CDR3 extends over 13 amino acids. With 6 bases removed from V and 8 bases from J, the gap between germline ends came to 11 bases. Germline V gives CDR1 MNHNS, CDR2 SASEGT. The CDR3 DNA sequence: TGTGCCAGCAGCGGAGGGTCGGATTCACCCCTCCACTTT. Protein product: CASSGGSDSPLHF.

The CDR3 sequence is CASSYEGNGYTF. DNA of the CDR3: TGTGCCAGCAGTTACGAGGGGAATGGCTACACCTTC. The chain employs TRBV6-5 and TRBJ1-2; possible D gene TRBD1, 5 bases. The CDR3 length is 12 residues. Trimming removed 2 bases at V and 6 bases at J, with 7 bases between. Germline V lookup: CDR1 MNHEY, CDR2 SVGAGI.

This clonotype was counted between two and nine times. This CDR3 is CASSGYREGGTDTQYF. CDR3 nucleotides: TGTGCCAGTAGCGGATACAGGGAAGGTGGTACAGATACGCAGTATTTT. The chain recombines TRBV19 with TRBJ2-3; possibly TRBD1 for D (6 bases). V was cut by 6 bases and J by 3 bases, with 19 bases left in between. This CDR3 has 16 amino acids. Germline CDR1 LNHDA, CDR2 SQIVND (reference sequence).

The CDR3 protein is CASGLVQKRQPQHF. DNA of the CDR3: TGTGCTAGTGGTTTGGTACAGAAAAGACAGCCCCAGCATTTT. This sequence joins TRBV12-5 and TRBJ1-5; D ambiguous. The CDR3 extends over 14 amino acids. CDR1 and CDR2 from the germline V gene are LGHNT and FRNRAP. V dropped 0 bases and J dropped 7 bases, with 10 bases sitting between them.

The rearrangement uses TRBV19 and TRBJ1-1; a possible D gene is TRBD1 (5 bases). Looked up from germline, CDR1 is LNHDA and CDR2 is SQIVND (reference sequence). This CDR3 is built from 15 residues. V gave up 1 base and J gave up 0 bases, with 9 bases separating them. CDR3: CASSIARGMNTEAFF. CDR3 sequence (DNA): TGTGCCAGTAGTATAGCGAGGGGCATGAACACTGAAGCTTTCTTT.

The V call is TRBV7-9, the J call TRBJ2-7; D uncertain. CDR1 is SEHNR and CDR2 is FQNEAQ in the germline V gene (reference sequence). The CDR3 is 16 residues long. Trimming took 7 bases from V and 2 from J, leaving 21 bases between them. CDR3: CASTAVGGARTYEQYF. The CDR3 DNA reads as TGTGCCAGCACCGCGGTGGGCGGTGCTAGGACCTACGAGCAGTACTTC.

This clonotype was seen a handful of times. The chain combines TRBV19 with TRBJ1-2; D is undetermined. Trimming removed 6 bases at V and 8 bases at J, with 7 bases between. CDR3 length: 10 residues. Germline V gene data show CDR1 as LNHDA and CDR2 as SQIVND (reference sequence). The CDR3 loop is CASSSGGYTF. The DNA of the CDR3 is TGTGCCAGTAGCTCGGGGGGCTACACCTTC.

This clonotype appeared a few times. The rearrangement uses TRBV20-1 and TRBJ1-2, with D perhaps matching TRBD1 (6 bases). V dropped 3 bases and J dropped 5 bases, with 19 bases sitting between them. Germline V CDR1 and CDR2: DFQATT, SNEGSKA (reference sequence). The CDR3 is 15 amino acids. CDR3 sequence: CSARAETGAGYGYTF. In DNA form, the CDR3 reads TGCAGTGCTAGGGCCGAGACAGGAGCCGGATATGGCTACACCTTC.

The rearrangement links TRBV7-3 to TRBJ2-1; 7 bases fit TRBD1. CDR3 length: 14 residues. Germline CDR1 reads SGHTA; CDR2 reads FQGTGA. The V segment lost 1 base and the J segment 7 bases; nucleotides outside the gene matches: 4. CDR3 bases: TGTGCCAGCAGCTTAAGACAGGGTGGGAATGAGCAGTTCTTC. It codes for CASSLRQGGNEQFF. The full variable domain, completed using reference TRBV7-3 and TRBJ2-1, is GAGVSQTPSNKVTEKGKYVELRCDPISGHTALYWYRQSLGQGPEFLIYFQGTGAADDSGLPNDRFFAVRPEGSVSTLKIQRTERGDSAVYLCASSLRQGGNEQFFGPGTRLTVL.

This clonotype was found a few times. V and J are TRBV6-2 or TRBV6-3 and TRBJ2-7, with 12 bases aligning to TRBD2. CDR1 MNHEY and CDR2 SVGEGT come from the germline V gene. The CDR3 has 14 amino acids. Unmatched junction bases numbered 4, after V lost 5 bases and J lost 5 bases. DNA of the CDR3: TGTGCCAGCAGTCGACTAGCGGGAGTGAACGAGCAGTACTTC. Amino acid sequence: CASSRLAGVNEQYF.

The DNA for the CDR3 is TGTGCCAGTAGTATTCGGCTGGATGCAGGACCAAGGAATGGCTACACCTTC. This sequence encodes CASSIRLDAGPRNGYTF. The chain couples TRBV19 to TRBJ1-2, with D uncertain. V was trimmed by 3 bases and J by 6 bases, leaving 23 bases between them. Germline CDR1 reads LNHDA; CDR2 reads SQIVND (reference sequence). The length of the CDR3 is 17 residues.

This rearrangement joins TRBV4-1 to TRBJ1-1, with D possibly matching TRBD1 (5 bases). This CDR3 contains 14 residues. Per the germline V gene, CDR1 is MGHRA and CDR2 is YSYEKL. V lost 3 bases to trimming and J lost 0 bases, with 8 bases between them. The CDR3 region has the DNA TGCGCCAGCAGCCAGCTAGGGGTGAACACTGAAGCTTTCTTT. Its protein is CASSQLGVNTEAFF.

This clonotype was counted between two and nine times. CDR3 residues: CASQDRQNGYTF. CDR3 coding DNA: TGTGCCAGCCAGGATCGGCAGAATGGCTACACCTTC. V gene TRBV2 combines with J gene TRBJ1-2; D remains ambiguous. V was pared by 8 bases and J by 6 bases, with 13 bases between. Germline CDR1 reads SNHLY; CDR2 reads FYNNEI. This CDR3 is 12 amino acids long.

The chain recombines TRBV12-3 or TRBV12-4 with TRBJ1-6; the match to TRBD1 covers 8 bases. This CDR3 spans 15 amino acids. J gave up 7 bases and V 6 bases, and 8 bases lay outside the gene matches. The CDR3 is CASSRDGTGNSPLHF. The CDR3 DNA sequence: TGTGCCAGCAGCCGCGACGGGACAGGAAATTCACCCCTCCACTTT.

This clonotype was picked up a small number of times. V gene TRBV4-3 combines with J gene TRBJ2-2; the match to TRBD1 covers 8 bases. This CDR3 is built from 14 residues. Germline CDR1 reads LGHNA; CDR2 reads YSLEER. The V segment lost 5 bases and the J segment 1 base; nucleotides outside the gene matches: 0. For the CDR3, the DNA is TGCGCCAGCAGCGGACAGGGGAACACCGGGGAGCTGTTTTTT. Translation gives CASSGQGNTGELFF.

The chain recombines TRBV5-4 with TRBJ2-7; D is perhaps TRBD1 or TRBD2 (6 bases each). CDR3 length: 12 amino acids. Germline V lookup: CDR1 SGHNT, CDR2 YYREEE (reference sequence). V was shortened by 4 bases and J by 10 bases, with 15 bases between the two germline ends. The CDR3 DNA follows: TGTGCCAGCAGCAATGAAGGGGGGAACCAGTACTTC. Translating it yields CASSNEGGNQYF.

Only a few counts were recorded for this clonotype. V and J are TRBV27 and TRBJ1-2; TRBD1 agrees at 9 bases. CDR3 length: 13 amino acids. Germline assignment: CDR1 MNHEY and CDR2 SMNVEV (reference sequence). Germline trimming cut 6 bases from V and 5 bases from J; bases unmatched to any gene: 4. The CDR3 loop reads CASSDRGGYGYTF. CDR3 DNA: TGTGCCAGCAGCGACAGGGGGGGTTATGGCTACACCTTC.

The chain has TRBV28 and TRBJ2-5; 7 bases match TRBD2. The germline V gene encodes CDR1 MDHEN and CDR2 SYDVKM. V gave up 6 bases and J gave up 5 bases; unmatched junction bases: 12. The CDR3 contains 15 residues. Here the CDR3 DNA reads TGTGCCAGCAGCTGGAGCGGGACCAGCGGGGAGACCCAGTACTTC. This sequence encodes CASSWSGTSGETQYF.

The chain recombines TRBV28 with TRBJ1-1; D remains ambiguous. Trimming shortened V by 4 bases and J by 4 bases, and 16 bases separated the two germline ends. Per the germline V gene, CDR1 is MDHEN and CDR2 is SYDVKM. This CDR3 contains 15 residues. The CDR3 sequence is CASSYFSPSSTEAFF. CDR3 sequence (DNA): TGTGCCAGCAGTTATTTTAGTCCCTCGAGCACTGAAGCTTTCTTT.

Only a few counts were recorded for this clonotype. The chain recombines TRBV28 with TRBJ1-5; 7 bases fit TRBD1. J lost 7 bases, V lost 1 base, and 10 bases had no gene match. This CDR3 comprises 16 residues. Per germline, CDR1 MDHEN and CDR2 SYDVKM. This CDR3 is CASSLSLRGQRQPQHF. Written as DNA, the CDR3 is TGTGCCAGCAGTTTATCTCTCCGGGGACAGCGGCAGCCCCAGCATTTT. Drawing the rest from reference TRBV28 and TRBJ1-5, the complete variable domain is DVKVTQSSRYLVKRTGEKVFLECVQDMDHENMFWYRQDPGLGLRLIYFSYDVKMKEKGDIPEGYSVSREKKERFSLILESASTNQTSMYLCASSLSLRGQRQPQHFGDGTRLSIL.

CDR3 coding DNA: TGCAGTGCTAGGCCGGGAGAGGGGGGCACTGAAGCTTTCTTT. It yields the protein CSARPGEGGTEAFF. V is TRBV20-1 and J is TRBJ1-1, with D perhaps matching TRBD1 (6 bases). Looked up from germline, CDR1 is DFQATT and CDR2 is SNEGSKA (reference sequence). Trimming left V 3 bases short and J 4 bases short, with 15 bases between. CDR3 size: 14 residues.

The V gene is TRBV14, the J gene TRBJ2-1; D tentatively reads TRBD1 or TRBD2 (5 bases each). The CDR3 is 13 amino acids. V was shortened by 0 bases and J by 15 bases, with 15 bases between the two germline ends. CDR1 SGHDN and CDR2 FVKESK come from the germline V gene. The CDR3 spells CASSQELGTVRFF. As DNA, the CDR3 is TGTGCCAGCAGCCAAGAGCTGGGGACCGTTCGGTTCTTC.

V gene TRBV12-5 combines with J gene TRBJ1-5, with 9 bases matching TRBD1. V was clipped by 5 bases and J by 1 base; unmatched bases: 3. This CDR3 has 15 residues. Germline CDR1 and CDR2: LGHNT and FRNRAP. The CDR3 loop reads CASGPGTGSNQPQHF. The CDR3 region has the DNA TGTGCTAGTGGTCCTGGGACAGGGAGCAATCAGCCCCAGCATTTT.

The chain has TRBV6-2 or TRBV6-3 and TRBJ2-3; unclear D gene. V was clipped by 2 bases and J by 10 bases, with 10 bases between them. This CDR3 comprises 12 residues. Germline V gene data show CDR1 as MNHEY and CDR2 as SVGEGT. The CDR3 region is CASSYTGSAQYF. The CDR3 DNA is TGTGCCAGCAGTTACACCGGGTCGGCGCAGTATTTT.